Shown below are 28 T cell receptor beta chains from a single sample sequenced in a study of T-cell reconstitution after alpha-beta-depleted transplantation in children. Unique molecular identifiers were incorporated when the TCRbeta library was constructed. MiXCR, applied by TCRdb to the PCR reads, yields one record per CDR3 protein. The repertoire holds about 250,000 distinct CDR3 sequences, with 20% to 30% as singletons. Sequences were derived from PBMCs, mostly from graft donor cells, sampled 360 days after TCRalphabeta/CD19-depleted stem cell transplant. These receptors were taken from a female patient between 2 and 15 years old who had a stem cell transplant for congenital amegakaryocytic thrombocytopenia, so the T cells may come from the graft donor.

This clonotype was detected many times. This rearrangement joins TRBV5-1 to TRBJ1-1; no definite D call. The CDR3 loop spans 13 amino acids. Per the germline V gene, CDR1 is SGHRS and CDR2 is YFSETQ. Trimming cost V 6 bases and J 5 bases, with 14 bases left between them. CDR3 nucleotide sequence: TGCGCCAGCACCGACCAAAGAAGTACTGAAGCTTTCTTT. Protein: CASTDQRSTEAFF.

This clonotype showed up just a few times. CDR3 amino acids: CATSDPATGYEQYF. For the CDR3, the DNA is TGTGCCACCAGTGATCCCGCGACGGGATACGAGCAGTACTTC. The chain is built from TRBV24-1 and TRBJ2-7, with D maybe TRBD2 (5 bases). Germline V CDR1 and CDR2: KGHDR, SFDVKD. The V end lost 3 bases, the J end lost 4 bases, and 12 bases lay between the germline ends. This CDR3 spans 14 amino acids.

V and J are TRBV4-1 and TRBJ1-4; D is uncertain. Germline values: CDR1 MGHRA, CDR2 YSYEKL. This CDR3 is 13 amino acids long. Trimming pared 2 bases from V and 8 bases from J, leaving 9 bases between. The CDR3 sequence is CASSQPEGEKLFF. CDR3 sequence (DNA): TGCGCCAGCAGCCAACCGGAGGGAGAAAAACTGTTTTTT.

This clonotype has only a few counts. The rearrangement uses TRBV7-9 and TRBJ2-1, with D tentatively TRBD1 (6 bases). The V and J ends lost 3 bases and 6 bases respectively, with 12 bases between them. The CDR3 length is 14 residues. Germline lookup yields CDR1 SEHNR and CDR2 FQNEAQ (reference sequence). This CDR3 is CASSFLDSPNEQFF. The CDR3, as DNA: TGTGCCAGCAGCTTCCTGGACAGCCCCAATGAGCAGTTCTTC.

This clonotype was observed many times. The CDR3 coding sequence is TGTGCCAGCAGTTTACAAAGTAGGGATACGCAGTATTTT. It specifies CASSLQSRDTQYF. This rearrangement joins TRBV12-3 or TRBV12-4 to TRBJ2-3, with no clear D. The CDR3 runs 13 residues. V was pared by 2 bases and J by 6 bases, with 9 bases between.

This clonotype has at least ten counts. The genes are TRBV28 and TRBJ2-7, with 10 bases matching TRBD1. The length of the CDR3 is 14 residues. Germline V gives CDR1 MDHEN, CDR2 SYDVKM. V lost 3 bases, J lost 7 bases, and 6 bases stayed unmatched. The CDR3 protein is CASSFRQGAREQYF. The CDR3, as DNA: TGTGCCAGCAGTTTCCGACAGGGGGCAAGGGAGCAGTACTTC.

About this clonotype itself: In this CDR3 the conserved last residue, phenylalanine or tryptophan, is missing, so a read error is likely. The CDR3 sequence is CATSDLPGVPDTQYS. The CDR3 coding sequence is TGTGCCACCAGTGATTTGCCCGGCGTCCCAGATACGCAGTATTCT. The V and J genes are TRBV24-1 and TRBJ2-3, with D uncertain. Germline V gives CDR1 KGHDR, CDR2 SFDVKD. V was trimmed by 0 bases and J by 4 bases, leaving 10 bases between them. The CDR3 is 15 residues long.

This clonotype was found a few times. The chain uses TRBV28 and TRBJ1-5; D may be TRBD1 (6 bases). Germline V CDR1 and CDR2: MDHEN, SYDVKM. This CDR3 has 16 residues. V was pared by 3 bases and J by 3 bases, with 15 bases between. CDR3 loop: CASSFQLRGINQPQHF. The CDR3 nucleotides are TGTGCCAGCAGTTTTCAGCTCAGGGGCATCAATCAGCCCCAGCATTTT.

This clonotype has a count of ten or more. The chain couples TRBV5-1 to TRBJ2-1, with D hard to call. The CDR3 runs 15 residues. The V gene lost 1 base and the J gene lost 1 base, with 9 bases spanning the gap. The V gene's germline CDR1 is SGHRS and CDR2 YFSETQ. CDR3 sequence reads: CASSLILDSYNEQFF. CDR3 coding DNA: TGCGCCAGCAGCTTGATCCTTGATTCCTACAATGAGCAGTTCTTC.

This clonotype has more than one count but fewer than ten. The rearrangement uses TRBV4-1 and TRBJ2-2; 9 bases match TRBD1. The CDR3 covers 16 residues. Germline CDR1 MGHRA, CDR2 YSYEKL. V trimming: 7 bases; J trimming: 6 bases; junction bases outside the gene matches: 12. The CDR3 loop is CASTQGALGVSGELFF. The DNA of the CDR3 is TGCGCCAGCACACAGGGGGCCTTGGGAGTTTCCGGGGAGCTGTTTTTT.

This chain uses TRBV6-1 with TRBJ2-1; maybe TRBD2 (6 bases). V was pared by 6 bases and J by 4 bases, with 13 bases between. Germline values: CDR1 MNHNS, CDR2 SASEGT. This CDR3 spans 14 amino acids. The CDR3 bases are TGTGCCAGCAGCCGGGACTGGGGATACAATGAGCAGTTCTTC. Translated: CASSRDWGYNEQFF.

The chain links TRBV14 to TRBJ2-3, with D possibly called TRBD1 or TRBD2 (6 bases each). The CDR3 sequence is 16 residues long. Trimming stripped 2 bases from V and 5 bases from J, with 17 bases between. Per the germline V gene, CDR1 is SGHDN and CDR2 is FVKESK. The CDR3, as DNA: TGTGCCAGCAGCCAAAGAGTGGGGGGCGACAAAGATACGCAGTATTTT. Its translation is CASSQRVGGDKDTQYF.

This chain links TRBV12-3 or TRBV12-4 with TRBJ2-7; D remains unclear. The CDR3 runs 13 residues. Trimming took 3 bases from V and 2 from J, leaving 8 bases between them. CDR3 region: CASSLAGPYEQYF. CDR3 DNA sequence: TGTGCCAGCAGTTTGGCTGGTCCCTACGAGCAGTACTTC.

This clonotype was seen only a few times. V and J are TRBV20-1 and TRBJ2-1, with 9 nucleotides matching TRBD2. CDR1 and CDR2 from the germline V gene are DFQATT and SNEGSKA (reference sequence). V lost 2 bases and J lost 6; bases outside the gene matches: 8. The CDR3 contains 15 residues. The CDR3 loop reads CSARYSGGLVNEQFF. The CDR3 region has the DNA TGCAGTGCTAGATATAGCGGGGGCCTGGTCAATGAGCAGTTCTTC.

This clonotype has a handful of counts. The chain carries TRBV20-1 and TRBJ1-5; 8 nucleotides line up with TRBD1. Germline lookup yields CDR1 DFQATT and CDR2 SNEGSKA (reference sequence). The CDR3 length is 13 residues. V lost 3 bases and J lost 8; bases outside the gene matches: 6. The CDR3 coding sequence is TGCAGTGCTAGGACAGGGGATTGGAAGCCCCAGCATTTT. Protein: CSARTGDWKPQHF.

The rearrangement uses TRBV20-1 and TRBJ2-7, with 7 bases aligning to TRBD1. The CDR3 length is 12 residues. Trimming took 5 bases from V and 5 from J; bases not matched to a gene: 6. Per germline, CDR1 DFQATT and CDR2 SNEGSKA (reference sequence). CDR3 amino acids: CSAQTGSHEQYF. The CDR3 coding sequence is TGCAGTGCTCAGACAGGGAGCCACGAGCAGTACTTC.

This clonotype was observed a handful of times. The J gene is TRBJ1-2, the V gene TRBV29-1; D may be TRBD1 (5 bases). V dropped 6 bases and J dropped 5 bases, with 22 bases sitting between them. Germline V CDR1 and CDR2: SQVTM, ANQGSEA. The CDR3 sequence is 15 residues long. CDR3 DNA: TGCAGCGTCAAACCCAGCTCCGGGACGGGTTATGGCTACACCTTC. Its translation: CSVKPSSGTGYGYTF.

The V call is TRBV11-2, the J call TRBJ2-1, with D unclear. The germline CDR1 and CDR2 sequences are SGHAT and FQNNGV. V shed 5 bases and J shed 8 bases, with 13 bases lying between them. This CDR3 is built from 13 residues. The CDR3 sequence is CASSPTPFYEQFF. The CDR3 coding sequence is TGTGCCAGCAGCCCGACACCCTTCTATGAGCAGTTCTTC.

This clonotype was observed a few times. This CDR3 reads CASATGPEAFF. The CDR3 nucleotides read TGTGCCAGCGCCACCGGCCCCGAAGCTTTCTTT. The rearrangement joins TRBV27 to TRBJ1-1, with D unresolved. Per the germline V gene, CDR1 is MNHEY and CDR2 is SMNVEV (reference sequence). V was clipped by 8 bases and J by 8 bases, with 12 bases between them. The CDR3 consists of 11 residues.

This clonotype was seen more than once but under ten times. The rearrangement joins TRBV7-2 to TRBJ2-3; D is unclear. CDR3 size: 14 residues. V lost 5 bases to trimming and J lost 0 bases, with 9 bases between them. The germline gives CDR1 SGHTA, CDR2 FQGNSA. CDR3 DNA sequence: TGTGCCAGCAGCCCCCTGACTAGCACAGATACGCAGTATTTT. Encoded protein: CASSPLTSTDTQYF.

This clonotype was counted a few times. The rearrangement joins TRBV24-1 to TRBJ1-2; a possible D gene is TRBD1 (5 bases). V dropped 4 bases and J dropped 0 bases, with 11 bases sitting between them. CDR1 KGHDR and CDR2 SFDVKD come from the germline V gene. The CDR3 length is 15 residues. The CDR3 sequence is CATSDPREANYGYTF. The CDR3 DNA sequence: TGTGCCACCAGTGACCCCAGGGAAGCTAACTATGGCTACACCTTC.

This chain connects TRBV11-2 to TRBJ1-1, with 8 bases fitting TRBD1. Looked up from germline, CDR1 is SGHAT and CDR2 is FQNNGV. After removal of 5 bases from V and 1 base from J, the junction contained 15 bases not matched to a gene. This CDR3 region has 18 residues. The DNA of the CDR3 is TGTGCCAGCAGCCCAGGTCGGCAGGGGGCTCACTCGAACACTGAAGCTTTCTTT. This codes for CASSPGRQGAHSNTEAFF.

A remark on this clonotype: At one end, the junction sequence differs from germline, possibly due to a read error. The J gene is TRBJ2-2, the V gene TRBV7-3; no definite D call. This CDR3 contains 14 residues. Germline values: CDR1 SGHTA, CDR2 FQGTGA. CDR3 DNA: TGTGACAGCAACCTAAACGGACACACCGGGGAGCTGTTTTTT. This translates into CDSNLNGHTGELFF.

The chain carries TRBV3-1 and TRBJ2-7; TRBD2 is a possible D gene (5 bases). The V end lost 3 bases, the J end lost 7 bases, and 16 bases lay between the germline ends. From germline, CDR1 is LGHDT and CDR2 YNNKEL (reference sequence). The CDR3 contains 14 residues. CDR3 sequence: CASSQSGPEEEQYF. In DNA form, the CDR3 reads TGTGCCAGCAGCCAGTCGGGCCCGGAGGAAGAGCAGTACTTC.

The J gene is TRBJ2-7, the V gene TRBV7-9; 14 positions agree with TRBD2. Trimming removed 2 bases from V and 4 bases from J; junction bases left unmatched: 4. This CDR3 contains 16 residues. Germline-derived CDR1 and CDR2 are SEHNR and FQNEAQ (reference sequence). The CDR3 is CASSLRGTSGSYEQYF. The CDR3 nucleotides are TGTGCCAGCAGCTTACGCGGGACTAGCGGGAGTTACGAGCAGTACTTC.

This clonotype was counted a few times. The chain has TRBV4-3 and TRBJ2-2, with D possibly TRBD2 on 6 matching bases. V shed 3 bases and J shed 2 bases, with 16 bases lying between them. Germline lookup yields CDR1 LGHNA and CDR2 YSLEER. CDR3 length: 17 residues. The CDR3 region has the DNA TGCGCCAGCAGCCAGAGGGTCGGAGGGGCAAACACCGGGGAGCTGTTTTTT. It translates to CASSQRVGGANTGELFF.

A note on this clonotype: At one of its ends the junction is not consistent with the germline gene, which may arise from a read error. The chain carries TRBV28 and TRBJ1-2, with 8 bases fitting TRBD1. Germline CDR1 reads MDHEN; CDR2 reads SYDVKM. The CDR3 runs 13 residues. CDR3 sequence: CASSLSPPGQASF. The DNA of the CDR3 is TGTGCCAGCAGTTTATCCCCTCCGGGACAGGCGTCCTTC.

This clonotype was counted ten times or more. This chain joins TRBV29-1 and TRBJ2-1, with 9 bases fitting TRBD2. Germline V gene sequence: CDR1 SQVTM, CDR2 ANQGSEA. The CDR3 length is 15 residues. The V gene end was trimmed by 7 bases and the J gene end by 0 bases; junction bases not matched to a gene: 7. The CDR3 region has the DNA TGCAGCGCAAAACTAGCGGGTGGCTCCTACAATGAGCAGTTCTTC. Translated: CSAKLAGGSYNEQFF.